This T cell receptor beta chain was captured by sequencing in a study of blood T cell repertoires in COVID-19. Study-wide background: Samples taken during acute and convalescent COVID-19 were collected in the United States, Italy and Spain. Nucleic acid was either cDNA or gDNA, and it came from T cells, B-cell-depleted T cells, or PBMCs.

V gave up 3 bases and J gave up 0 bases; unmatched junction bases: 5. This CDR3 has 16 amino acids. Germline lookup yields CDR1 SGHRS and CDR2 YFSETQ. The protocol was immunoSEQ multiplex PCR, while the TCRdb copy is restricted to in-frame clones and leaves out a portion. The table has roughly 100,000 clones, roughly three quarters seen once; the top ten hold around a tenth. The sequencing input was peripheral blood. The sequence came from a woman older than 75 with acute or convalescent COVID-19. The V and J genes are TRBV5-1 and TRBJ2-3, with TRBD2 matching over 9 bases. The CDR3 protein is CASSWGLATSTDTQYF. In nucleotides, the CDR3 is TGCGCCAGCAGCTGGGGACTAGCTACTAGCACAGATACGCAGTATTTT.